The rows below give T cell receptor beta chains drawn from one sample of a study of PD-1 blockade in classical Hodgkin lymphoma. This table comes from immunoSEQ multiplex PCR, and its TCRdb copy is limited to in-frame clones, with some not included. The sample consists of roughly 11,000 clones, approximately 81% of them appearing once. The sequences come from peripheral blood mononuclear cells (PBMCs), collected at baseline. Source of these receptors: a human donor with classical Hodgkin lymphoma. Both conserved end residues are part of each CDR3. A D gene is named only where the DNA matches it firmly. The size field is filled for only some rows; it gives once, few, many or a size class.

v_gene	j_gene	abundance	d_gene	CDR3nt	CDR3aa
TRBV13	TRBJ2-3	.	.	TGTGCCAGCGTCATTACAGATACGCAGTATTTT	CASVITDTQYF
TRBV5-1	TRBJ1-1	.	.	TGCGCCAGCAGCTTGTCATCCAGAAACACTGAAGCTTTCTTT	CASSLSSRNTEAFF
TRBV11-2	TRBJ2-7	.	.	TGTGCCAGCAGCTTCACTGGGGCTCCCTACGAGCAGTACTTC	CASSFTGAPYEQYF
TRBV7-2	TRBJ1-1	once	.	TGTGCCAGCAGGTTAGCGGGTGGGACAAGGGGTGAAGCTTTCTTT	CASRLAGGTRGEAFF
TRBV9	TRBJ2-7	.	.	TGTGCCAGCAGCGTAGTGGATGGGGCGAACTACGAGCAGTACTTC	CASSVVDGANYEQYF
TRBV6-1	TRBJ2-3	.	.	TGTGCCAGCAGCGGACGGAAACTCACAGATACGCAGTATTTT	CASSGRKLTDTQYF
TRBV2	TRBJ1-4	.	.	TGTGCCAGCGTCTCGAATGAAAAACTGTTTTTT	CASVSNEKLFF
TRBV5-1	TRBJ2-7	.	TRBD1	TGCGCCAGCAGCCCACAGGGGGCGAGTATCGAGCAGTACTTC	CASSPQGASIEQYF
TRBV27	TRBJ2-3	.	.	TGTGCCAGCATCTCACTCAGGGTACCTAATACGCAGTATTTT	CASISLRVPNTQYF
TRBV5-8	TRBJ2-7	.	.	TGTGCCAGCGACCCTTTAGCCTCCTACGAGCAGTACTTC	CASDPLASYEQYF
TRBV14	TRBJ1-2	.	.	TGTGCCAGCAGCCAGGGTATCCCAATCGGAGGGGCTAACTATGGCTACACCTTC	CASSQGIPIGGANYGYTF
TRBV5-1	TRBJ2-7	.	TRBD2	TGCGCCAGCAGCTCCACTAGCGGGAGGATCGGCGAGCAGTACTTC	CASSSTSGRIGEQYF
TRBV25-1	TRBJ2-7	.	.	TGTGCCAGCAGTGAATCGTTGGGGAACGAGCAGTACTTC	CASSESLGNEQYF
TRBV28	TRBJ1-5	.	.	TGTGCCAGCACCTTAGGAGCGGGGCTCAATCAGCCCCAGCATTTT	CASTLGAGLNQPQHF
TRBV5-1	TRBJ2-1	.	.	TGCGCCAGCAGCTCTTACGGGAGCTCCTACAATGAGCAGTTCTTC	CASSSYGSSYNEQFF
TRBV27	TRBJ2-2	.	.	TGTGCCAGCAGTCCCCGGGATCTATATCTCACCGGGGAGCTGTTTTTT	CASSPRDLYLTGELFF
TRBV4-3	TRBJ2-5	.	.	TGCGCCAGCAGCCAATCGACAGGGAGGGAGACCCAGTACTTC	CASSQSTGRETQYF
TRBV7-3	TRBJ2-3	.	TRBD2	TGTGCCAGCAGCCTACGGACTAGCTTCGATACGCAGTATTTT	CASSLRTSFDTQYF
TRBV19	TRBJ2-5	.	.	TGTGCCAGTAGTATGAGACCTAGAGGTCGTTCAGAGACCCAGTACTTC	CASSMRPRGRSETQYF
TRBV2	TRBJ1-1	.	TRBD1	TGTGCCAGCAGTGAAGCCCGACAGGGATTTGTTATGAACACTGAAGCTTTCTTT	CASSEARQGFVMNTEAFF
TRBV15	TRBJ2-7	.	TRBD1	TGTGCCACCAGCAGAGTTACAGGGGCGACCTACGAGCAGTACTTC	CATSRVTGATYEQYF
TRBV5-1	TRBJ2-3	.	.	TGCGCCAGCAGCTTGATGAAGTATCCGTACTACACAGATACGCAGTATTTT	CASSLMKYPYYTDTQYF
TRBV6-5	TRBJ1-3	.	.	TGTGCCAGCAGGCCACCGGGACCGGGAGGAAACACCATATATTTT	CASRPPGPGGNTIYF
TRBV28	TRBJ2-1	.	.	TGTGCCAGCAGACCTGGACAGTTTTACAATGAGCAGTTCTTC	CASRPGQFYNEQFF
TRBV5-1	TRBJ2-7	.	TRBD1	TGCGCCAGCAGCCGCGCGCCGGGACAGGGGGTAAGCGAGCAGTACTTC	CASSRAPGQGVSEQYF
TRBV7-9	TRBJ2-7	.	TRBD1	TGTGCCAGCAGCCCTCAGACAGGGCCCTTTTACGAGCAGTACTTC	CASSPQTGPFYEQYF
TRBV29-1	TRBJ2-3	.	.	TGCAGCGTAGACAGTACAGATACGCAGTATTTT	CSVDSTDTQYF
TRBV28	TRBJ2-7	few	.	TGTGCCAGCAGTCCTTACAGGGTGGGGGCTTACGAGCAGTACTTC	CASSPYRVGAYEQYF
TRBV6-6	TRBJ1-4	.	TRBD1	TGTGCCAGCAGTTACCCAGGGGGCGCGGATGAAAAACTGTTTTTT	CASSYPGGADEKLFF
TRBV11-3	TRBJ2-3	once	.	TGTGCCAGCAGCTTATCTGTACTAAGCACAGATACGCAGTATTTT	CASSLSVLSTDTQYF
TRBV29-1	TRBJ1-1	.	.	TGCAGCGCAGGGGCCGGCATGAACACTGAAGCTTTCTTT	CSAGAGMNTEAFF
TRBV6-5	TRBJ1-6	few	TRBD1	TGTGCCAGCAGTTACCTTAGGGACAGGGAGGATTCACCCCTCCACTTT	CASSYLRDREDSPLHF
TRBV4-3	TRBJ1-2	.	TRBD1	TGCGCCAGCAGCCAAGGCAGACAGGGAAGTTATGGCTACACCTTC	CASSQGRQGSYGYTF
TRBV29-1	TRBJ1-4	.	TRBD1	TGCAGCGTTGATTTGGGACAGGGGAATGAAAAACTGTTTTTT	CSVDLGQGNEKLFF
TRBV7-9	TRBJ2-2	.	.	TGTGCCAGCGGGGCGCGCGCGAACACCGGGGAGCTGTTTTTT	CASGARANTGELFF
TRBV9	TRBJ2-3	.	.	TGTGCCAGCAGCGTATTCGGGAGCACAGATACGCAGTATTTT	CASSVFGSTDTQYF
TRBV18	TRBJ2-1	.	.	TGTGCCAGCTCACCATGGACAACCTACAATGAGCAGTTCTTC	CASSPWTTYNEQFF
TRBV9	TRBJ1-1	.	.	TGTGCCAGCAGCTCGACCCAACGGACGGACACTGAAGCTTTCTTT	CASSSTQRTDTEAFF
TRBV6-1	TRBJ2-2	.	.	TGTGCCAGCAGTGGACTTCGAAACACCGGGGAGCTGTTTTTT	CASSGLRNTGELFF
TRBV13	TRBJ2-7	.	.	TGTGCCAGCAGTTTCGGGAACATGAACGAGCAGTACTTC	CASSFGNMNEQYF
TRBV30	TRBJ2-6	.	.	TGTGCCTGGAGTGTACCGGGTCTAACTCTCTCTGGGGCCAACGTCCTGACTTTC	CAWSVPGLTLSGANVLTF